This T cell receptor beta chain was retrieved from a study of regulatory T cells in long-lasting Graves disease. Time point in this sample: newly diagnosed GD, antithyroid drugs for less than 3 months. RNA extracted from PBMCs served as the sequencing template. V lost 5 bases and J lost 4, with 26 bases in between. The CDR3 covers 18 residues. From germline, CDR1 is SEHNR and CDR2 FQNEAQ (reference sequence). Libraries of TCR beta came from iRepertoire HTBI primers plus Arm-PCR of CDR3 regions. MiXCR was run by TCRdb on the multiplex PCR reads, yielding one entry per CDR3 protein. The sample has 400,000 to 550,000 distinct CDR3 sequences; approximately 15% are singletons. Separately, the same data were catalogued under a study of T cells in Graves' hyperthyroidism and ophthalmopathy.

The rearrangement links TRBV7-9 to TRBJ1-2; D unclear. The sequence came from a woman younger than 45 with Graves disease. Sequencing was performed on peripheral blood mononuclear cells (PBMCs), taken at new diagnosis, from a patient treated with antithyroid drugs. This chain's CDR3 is CASSGKTREQIILYGYTF. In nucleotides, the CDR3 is TGTGCCAGCAGCGGAAAAACCCGTGAGCAGATTATTCTCTATGGCTACACCTTC. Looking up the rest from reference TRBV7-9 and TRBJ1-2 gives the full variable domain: DTGVSQNPRHKITKRGQNVTFRCDPISEHNRLYWYRQTLGQGPEFLTYFQNEAQLEKSRLLSDRFSAERPKGSFSTLEIQRTEQGDSAMYLCASSGKTREQIILYGYTFGSGTRLTVV.